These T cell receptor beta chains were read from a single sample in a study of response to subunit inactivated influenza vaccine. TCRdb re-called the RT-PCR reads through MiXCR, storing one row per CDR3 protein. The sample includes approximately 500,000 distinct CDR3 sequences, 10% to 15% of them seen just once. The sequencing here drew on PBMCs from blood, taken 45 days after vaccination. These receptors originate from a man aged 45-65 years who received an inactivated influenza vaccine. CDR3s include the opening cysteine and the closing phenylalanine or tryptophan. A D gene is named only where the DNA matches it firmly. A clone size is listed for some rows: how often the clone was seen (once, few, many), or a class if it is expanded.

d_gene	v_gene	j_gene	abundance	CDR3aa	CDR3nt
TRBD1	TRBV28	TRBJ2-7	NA	CASRPGQFSYEQYF	TGTGCCAGCAGACCGGGACAGTTCTCCTACGAGCAGTACTTC
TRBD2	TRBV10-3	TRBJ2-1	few	CAISESTSGRYNEQFF	TGTGCCATCAGTGAGTCGACTAGCGGGAGGTACAATGAGCAGTTCTTC
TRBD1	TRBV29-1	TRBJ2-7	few	CSAQNRDRTYEQYF	TGCAGCGCTCAGAACCGGGACAGAACCTACGAGCAGTACTTC
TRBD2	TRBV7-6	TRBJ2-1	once	CASSWVPGLAGETGNEQFF	TGTGCCAGCAGCTGGGTCCCGGGACTAGCGGGAGAAACCGGGAATGAGCAGTTCTTC
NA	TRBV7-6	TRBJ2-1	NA	CASSSSIGEQFF	TGTGCCAGCAGCTCAAGCATCGGCGAGCAGTTCTTC
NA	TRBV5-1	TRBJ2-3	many	CASSLGRGGDTQYF	TGCGCCAGCAGCTTGGGGCGGGGCGGGGATACGCAGTATTTT
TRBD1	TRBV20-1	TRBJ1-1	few	CSARGQGGHTEAFF	TGCAGTGCAAGGGGACAGGGAGGGCACACTGAAGCTTTCTTT
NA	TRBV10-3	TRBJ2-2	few	CAIIRADTGELFF	TGTGCCATCATCAGGGCAGACACCGGGGAGCTGTTTTTT
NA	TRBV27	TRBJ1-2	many	CASSFQGSLGYTF	TGTGCCAGCAGTTTCCAGGGCTCCCTTGGCTACACCTTC
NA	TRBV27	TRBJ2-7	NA	CASSLSELAYKQYF	TGTGCCAGCAGTTTATCCGAATTAGCCTACAAGCAGTACTTC
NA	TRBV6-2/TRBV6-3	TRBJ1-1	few	CASTRPRGAAEAFF	TGTGCCAGCACCCGACCGCGAGGGGCCGCGGAAGCTTTCTTT
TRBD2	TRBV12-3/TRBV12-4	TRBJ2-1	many	CASSQLAGTYNEQFF	TGTGCCAGCAGCCAACTAGCGGGGACCTACAATGAGCAGTTCTTC
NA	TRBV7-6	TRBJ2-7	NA	CASSRQEGTYEQYF	TGTGCCAGCAGTAGGCAGGAGGGAACCTACGAGCAGTACTTC
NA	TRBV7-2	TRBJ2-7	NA	CASRVGMGYEQYF	TGTGCCTCTCGGGTGGGCATGGGCTACGAGCAGTACTTC
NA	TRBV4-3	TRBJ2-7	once	CASSQGRTSFYEQYF	TGCGCCAGCAGCCAAGGACGGACCTCCTTCTACGAGCAGTACTTC
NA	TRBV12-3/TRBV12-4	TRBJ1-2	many	CASSRRVGDGYTF	TGTGCCAGCAGCCGAAGGGTGGGGGATGGCTACACCTTC
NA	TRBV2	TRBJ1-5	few	CASSDWGRSNQPQHF	TGTGCCAGCAGTGATTGGGGGAGGAGCAATCAGCCCCAGCATTTT
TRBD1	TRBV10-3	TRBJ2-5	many	CAISEFSAWTGVLETQYF	TGTGCCATCAGTGAGTTTTCGGCCTGGACAGGGGTATTAGAGACCCAGTACTTC
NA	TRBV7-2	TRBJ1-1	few	CASSLSTQGRAFF	TGTGCCAGCAGCTTATCTACACAGGGACGAGCTTTCTTT
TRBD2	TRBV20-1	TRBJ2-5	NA	CSATSSGGETQYF	TGCAGTGCTACCTCGTCGGGAGGGGAGACCCAGTACTTC
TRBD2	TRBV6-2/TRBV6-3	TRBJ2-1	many	CASSYRRGGLQNNEQFF	TGTGCCAGCAGTTACCGGCGGGGGGGCCTACAAAACAATGAGCAGTTCTTC
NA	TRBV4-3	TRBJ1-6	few	CASSHTTGRFGTLHF	TGCGCCAGCAGCCACACCACCGGACGGTTCGGCACCCTCCACTTT
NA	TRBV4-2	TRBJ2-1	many	CASSQVREDNEQFF	TGTGCCAGCAGCCAAGTACGAGAAGACAATGAGCAGTTCTTC
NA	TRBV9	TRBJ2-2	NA	CASSAPTSGELFF	TGTGCCAGCAGCGCTCCGACTTCCGGGGAGCTGTTTTTT
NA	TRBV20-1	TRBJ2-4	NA	CSARGGSLAKNIQYF	TGCAGTGCTAGAGGGGGGAGCCTAGCCAAAAACATTCAGTACTTC
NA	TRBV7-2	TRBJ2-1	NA	CASSFSGYNEQFF	TGTGCCAGCAGCTTTAGCGGCTACAATGAGCAGTTCTTC
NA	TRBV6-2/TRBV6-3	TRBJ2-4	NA	CASSYLENIQYF	TGTGCCAGCAGTTACTTGGAAAACATTCAGTACTTC
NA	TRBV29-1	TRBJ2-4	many	CSVEDYGRGNIQYF	TGCAGCGTTGAAGATTACGGGCGAGGGAACATTCAGTACTTC
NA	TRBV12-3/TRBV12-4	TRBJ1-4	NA	CASSLYGKTYEKLFF	TGTGCCAGCAGTTTATACGGGAAGACCTATGAAAAACTGTTTTTT
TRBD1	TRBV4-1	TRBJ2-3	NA	CASSQIGTGDDTQYF	TGCGCCAGCAGCCAAATCGGGACAGGGGATGATACGCAGTATTTT
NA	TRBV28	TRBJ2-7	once	CASSLWTVTSYEQYF	TGTGCCAGCAGTTTATGGACAGTAACTTCCTACGAGCAGTACTTC
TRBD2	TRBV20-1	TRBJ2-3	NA	CSARVAGKRGNTDTQYF	TGCAGTGCTAGAGTCGCTGGGAAGCGGGGGAACACAGATACGCAGTATTTT
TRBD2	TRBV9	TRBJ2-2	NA	CASSLGAGVNPGELFF	TGTGCCAGCAGCCTCGGGGCGGGAGTAAATCCCGGGGAGCTGTTTTTT
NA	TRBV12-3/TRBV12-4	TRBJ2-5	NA	CASSLFRVETQYF	TGTGCCAGCAGTTTGTTTCGTGTAGAGACCCAGTACTTC
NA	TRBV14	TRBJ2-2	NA	CASSMANTGELFF	TGTGCCAGCAGTATGGCGAACACCGGGGAGCTGTTTTTT
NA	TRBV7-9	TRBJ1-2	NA	CASSLDRLNYGYTF	TGTGCCAGCAGCTTGGACAGATTGAACTATGGCTACACCTTC
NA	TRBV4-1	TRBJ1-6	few	CASSQPERTSPLHF	TGCGCCAGCAGCCAACCCGAACGGACTTCACCCCTCCACTTT
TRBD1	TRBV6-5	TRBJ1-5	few	CASSTDREYQPQHF	TGTGCCAGCAGTACCGACAGGGAGTATCAGCCCCAGCATTTT